This TCR beta chain was recovered during a study of blood T cell repertoires in COVID-19. In the study overall: The study drew acute and convalescent COVID-19 samples from the United States, Italy and Spain. From T cells, B-cell-depleted T cells, or PBMCs came the material, which was cDNA or gDNA.

Source study methods: By means of reference gene primer amplification, nucleated cell counts were estimated. Generated by immunoSEQ multiplex PCR, the TCRdb table keeps only in-frame clones and is missing some. V and J calls and clone size are as listed in that table; D and trimming were resolved from the DNA. The sample holds 120,000 or so clones, under 90% seen once. CDR1 is SGHRS, CDR2 YFSETQ, per germline. The CDR3 is made up of 15 amino acids. After removal of 1 base from V and 1 base from J, the junction contained 5 bases not matched to a gene. This TCR was recovered from a man aged 55 to 69 with acute or convalescent COVID-19. Material: peripheral blood. The rearrangement uses TRBV5-1 and TRBJ2-7; TRBD2 matches at 7 bases. The CDR3 spells CASSLYGGTSYEQYF. The CDR3 region has the DNA TGCGCCAGCAGCTTGTACGGGGGGACGTCCTACGAGCAGTACTTC.